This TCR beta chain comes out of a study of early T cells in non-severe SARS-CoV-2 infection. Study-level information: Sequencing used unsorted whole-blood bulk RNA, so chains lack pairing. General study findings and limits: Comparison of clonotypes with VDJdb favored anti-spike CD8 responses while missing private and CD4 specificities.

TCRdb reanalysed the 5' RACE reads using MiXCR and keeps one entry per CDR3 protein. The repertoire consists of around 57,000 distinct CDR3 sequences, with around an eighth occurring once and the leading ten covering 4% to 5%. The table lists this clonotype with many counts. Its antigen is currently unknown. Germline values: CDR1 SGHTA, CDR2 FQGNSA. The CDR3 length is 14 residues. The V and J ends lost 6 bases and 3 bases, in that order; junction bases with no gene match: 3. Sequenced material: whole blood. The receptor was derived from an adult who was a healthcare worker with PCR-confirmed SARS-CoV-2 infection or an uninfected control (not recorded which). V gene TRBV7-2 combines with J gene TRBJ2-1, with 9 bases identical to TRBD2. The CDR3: CASRLRGGYNEQFF. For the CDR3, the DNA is TGTGCCAGCAGGTTGCGGGGGGGCTACAATGAGCAGTTCTTC.